This T cell receptor beta chain came from a study of OX40 agonist ivuxolimab in advanced cancers. Sequenced by immunoSEQ multiplex PCR; TCRdb stores in-frame clones only, minus some. The sample records some 74,000 clones, more than 85% being singletons. This clone was recorded once. The TCR originated in an adult with an advanced solid tumor such as melanoma, head and neck, liver or kidney cancer. The starting material was CD4+ or CD8+ T cells sorted from blood, obtained in a trial of the OX40 agonist ivuxolimab.

The CDR3 sequence is CASSPYSGNTEAFF. CDR3 DNA: TGTGCCAGCAGTCCCTATAGTGGGAACACTGAAGCTTTCTTT. The J gene is TRBJ1-1, the V gene TRBV27; no definite D call. This CDR3 is 14 amino acids long. The V gene's germline CDR1 is MNHEY and CDR2 SMNVEV (reference sequence). V was trimmed by 5 bases and J by 1 base, leaving 11 bases between them.